Presented here are 26 T cell receptor beta chains from one specimen sequenced in a study of blood T cell repertoires in COVID-19. The assay was immunoSEQ multiplex PCR, and TCRdb's table has in-frame clones only and misses some. In the table there are fewer than 300,000 clones, more than 85% of which are singletons. The specimen was peripheral blood. The receptors stem from a woman aged 25 to 39 with COVID-19, enrolled during active disease.

This chain joins TRBV3-1 (or the pseudogene TRBV3-2) and TRBJ2-7, with 10 bases aligning to TRBD2. The CDR3 spans 16 residues. V gave up 1 base and J gave up 2 bases; unmatched junction bases: 5. CDR1 LGHDT and CDR2 YNNKEL come from the germline V gene (reference sequence). CDR3 DNA sequence: TGTGCCAGCAGCCAAGCCCGAGCGGGAGGGACCTACGAGCAGTACTTC. Residues: CASSQARAGGTYEQYF.

The chain employs TRBV5-8 and TRBJ2-2, with 8 bases that match TRBD2. CDR1 is SGHTS and CDR2 is YDEGEE in the germline V gene. J was trimmed by 2 bases and V by 2 bases; bases with no gene match: 5. The CDR3 is 16 amino acids. The CDR3 here is CASSLLTSVNTGELFF. The CDR3 nucleotides read TGTGCCAGCAGCTTATTGACTAGCGTCAACACCGGGGAGCTGTTTTTT.

The rearrangement joins TRBV24-1 to TRBJ2-1; 8 bases map to TRBD1. Per the germline V gene, CDR1 is KGHDR and CDR2 is SFDVKD. After removal of 1 base from V and 7 bases from J, the junction contained 8 bases not matched to a gene. The CDR3 totals 16 residues. The CDR3, as DNA: TGTGCCACCAGTGATTTTAGGACAGGGCTACGGAATGAGCAGTTCTTC. Protein sequence: CATSDFRTGLRNEQFF.

The CDR3, as DNA: TGTGCCAGCATGGGGGGAGCGGGAAACACTGAAGCTTTCTTT. Translation: CASMGGAGNTEAFF. The chain recombines TRBV2 with TRBJ1-1; a weak D match, TRBD1 (5 bases). With 7 bases removed from V and 2 bases from J, the gap between germline ends came to 14 bases. The CDR3 is 14 residues long. Per the germline V gene, CDR1 is SNHLY and CDR2 is FYNNEI.

The chain couples TRBV5-4 to TRBJ2-3; 13 bases fit TRBD2. V was clipped by 4 bases and J by 6 bases; unmatched bases: 2. This CDR3 comprises 14 residues. CDR1 is SGHNT, CDR2 YYREEE, per germline (reference sequence). The CDR3 nucleotides are TGTGCCAGCAGCCAACTAGCGGGAGGGGATACGCAGTATTTT. Translation gives CASSQLAGGDTQYF.

The chain has TRBV5-4 and TRBJ1-2; D unresolved. V was clipped by 0 bases and J by 3 bases, with 9 bases between them. This CDR3 has 14 residues. Germline CDR1 and CDR2: SGHNT and YYREEE (reference sequence). The CDR3 sequence: CASSLAGSDYGYTF. The CDR3 DNA sequence: TGTGCCAGCAGCTTGGCCGGGTCCGACTATGGCTACACCTTC.

The rearrangement joins TRBV7-2 to TRBJ1-1; unclear D gene. CDR3 size: 13 residues. The V gene lost 1 base and the J gene lost 7 bases, with 10 bases spanning the gap. CDR1 and CDR2 (germline): SGHTA, FQGNSA. The CDR3 coding sequence is TGTGCCAGCAGCTTAGACCAGTCCTTTGAAGCTTTCTTT. This translates into CASSLDQSFEAFF.

This clone appeared once. The rearrangement joins TRBV30 to TRBJ2-1; D unclear. V lost 4 bases and J lost 4, with 5 bases in between. Germline-derived CDR1 and CDR2 are GTSNPN and SVGIG (reference sequence). The CDR3 spans 11 residues. The CDR3: CAWTTYNEQFF. The CDR3 coding sequence is TGTGCCTGGACGACATACAATGAGCAGTTCTTC.

The chain employs TRBV3-1 (or the pseudogene TRBV3-2) and TRBJ1-1, with D maybe TRBD1 (5 bases). Germline values: CDR1 LGHDT, CDR2 YNNKEL (reference sequence). The ends were cut back, 1 base at V and 0 bases at J, with 12 bases in the middle. This CDR3 contains 16 residues. The DNA for the CDR3 is TGTGCCAGCAGCCAAGTGGCAGGGCGAATGAACACTGAAGCTTTCTTT. The encoded protein is CASSQVAGRMNTEAFF.

This clone was observed a few times. V is TRBV6-2 or TRBV6-3 and J is TRBJ1-2; 10 bases are shared with TRBD1. This CDR3 spans 14 amino acids. Germline CDR1 MNHEY, CDR2 SVGEGT. V was clipped by 0 bases and J by 8 bases; unmatched bases: 3. The CDR3 loop is CASSYSTGGLGYTF. The CDR3 bases are TGTGCCAGCAGTTACTCGACAGGGGGCTTGGGCTACACCTTC.

The gene calls are TRBV30 and TRBJ1-1; D is ambiguous. Looked up from germline, CDR1 is GTSNPN and CDR2 is SVGIG (reference sequence). V was cut by 5 bases and J by 0 bases, with 10 bases left in between. There are 13 residues in the CDR3. The CDR3 is CAWLTQMNTEAFF. For the CDR3, the DNA is TGTGCCTGGCTGACACAGATGAACACTGAAGCTTTCTTT.

The rearrangement links TRBV3-1 (or the pseudogene TRBV3-2) to TRBJ2-1; D is ambiguous. V dropped 1 base and J dropped 9 bases, with 4 bases sitting between them. The CDR3 spans 11 residues. Germline V gene lookup returns CDR1 LGHDT and CDR2 YNNKEL (reference sequence). CDR3 sequence reads: CASSQAVEQFF. In DNA form, the CDR3 reads TGTGCCAGCAGCCAAGCTGTTGAGCAGTTCTTC.

The chain uses TRBV5-1 and TRBJ1-1, with TRBD1 matching over 12 bases. This CDR3 has 15 amino acids. CDR1 is SGHRS, CDR2 YFSETQ, per germline. The trim removed 0 bases at V and 8 bases at J, leaving 5 bases unmatched. CDR3 region: CASSLEWGTGGEAFF. In DNA form, the CDR3 reads TGCGCCAGCAGCTTGGAATGGGGGACAGGGGGCGAAGCTTTCTTT.

The chain couples TRBV30 to TRBJ1-5, with TRBD1 as a possible D gene (6 bases). With 1 base removed from V and 5 bases from J, the gap between germline ends came to 9 bases. The CDR3 spans 13 residues. Germline CDR1 GTSNPN, CDR2 SVGIG (reference sequence). The CDR3 region is CAWSGTADQPQHF. CDR3 in DNA: TGTGCCTGGAGTGGGACAGCTGATCAGCCCCAGCATTTT.

This sequence joins TRBV2 and TRBJ2-5, with D possibly being TRBD2 (6 bases). The CDR3 runs to 13 residues. V was pared by 6 bases and J by 2 bases, with 10 bases between. Germline CDR1 reads SNHLY; CDR2 reads FYNNEI. The CDR3 coding sequence is TGTGCCAGCAGCGGGACTCGACAAGAGACCCAGTACTTC. This translates into CASSGTRQETQYF. Combining the CDR3 with reference TRBV2 and TRBJ2-5 gives the whole variable domain EPEVTQTPSHQVTQMGQEVILRCVPISNHLYFYWYRQILGQKVEFLVSFYNNEISEKSEIFDDQFSVERPDGSNFTLKIRSTKLEDSAMYFCASSGTRQETQYFGPGTRLLVL.

This clone has at least ten counts. The V and J genes are TRBV30 and TRBJ1-2; D possibly corresponds to TRBD1 (5 bases). Per the germline V gene, CDR1 is GTSNPN and CDR2 is SVGIG (reference sequence). CDR3 length: 13 amino acids. V lost 3 bases, J lost 14 bases, and 22 bases lay in between. The chain's CDR3 is CAWSRIRDSFFTF. In DNA form, the CDR3 reads TGTGCCTGGAGCCGTATTCGGGACTCTTTTTTTACCTTC. Variable domain in full (rest from reference TRBV30 and TRBJ1-2): SQTIHQWPATLVQPVGSPLSLECTVEGTSNPNLYWYRQAAGRGLQLLFYSVGIGQISSEVPQNLSASRPQDRQFILSSKKLLLSDSGFYLCAWSRIRDSFFTFGSGTRLTVV.

This clone was seen only once. The V gene is TRBV7-3, the J gene TRBJ1-1; D is possibly TRBD1 (6 bases). This CDR3 comprises 13 residues. The germline V and J ends were trimmed by 5 bases and 5 bases, with 12 bases remaining between them. The germline V gene has CDR1 SGHTA and CDR2 FQGTGA. The CDR3 region is CASSPRQGTEAFF. The CDR3 bases are TGTGCCAGCAGCCCCCGGCAGGGGACTGAAGCTTTCTTT.

This chain connects TRBV10-2 to TRBJ2-7; TRBD1 aligns across 8 bases. The germline V gene has CDR1 WSHSY and CDR2 SAAADI. The CDR3 is 13 residues long. Germline trimming cut 5 bases from V and 3 bases from J; bases unmatched to any gene: 3. The CDR3 sequence is CASSMDRDYEQYF. CDR3 DNA: TGCGCCAGCAGTATGGACAGGGACTACGAGCAGTACTTC.

The chain joins TRBV7-3 to TRBJ2-1; 16 nucleotides match TRBD2. The germline CDR1 and CDR2 sequences are SGHTA and FQGTGA. The junction had 3 bases not matched to a gene; V was cut back by 5 bases and J by 8 bases. This CDR3 comprises 15 residues. The CDR3 here is CASSRGLAGGDEQFF. In DNA, the CDR3 is TGTGCCAGCAGCCGGGGACTAGCGGGAGGGGATGAGCAGTTCTTC.

The chain carries TRBV7-6 and TRBJ1-4, with TRBD1 as a possible D gene (5 bases). Trimming shortened V by 3 bases and J by 5 bases, and 19 bases separated the two germline ends. CDR1 and CDR2 from the germline V gene are SGHVS and FNYEAQ. CDR3 length: 17 residues. The CDR3 sequence is CASSFGPQGVENEKLFF. The CDR3 DNA reads as TGTGCCAGCAGCTTCGGGCCCCAGGGCGTTGAGAATGAAAAACTGTTTTTT.

The chain has TRBV6-5 and TRBJ1-1; D remains unclear. There are 12 residues in the CDR3. Germline CDR1 is MNHEY and CDR2 is SVGAGI. Trimming removed 7 bases at V and 4 bases at J, with 10 bases between. The CDR3 DNA follows: TGTGCCAGCACCAGACTGAGCACTGAAGCTTTCTTT. Translating it yields CASTRLSTEAFF.

This chain uses TRBV6-4 with TRBJ2-2; 9 bases agree with TRBD2. Trimming at V came to 4 bases and at J to 9 bases, leaving 6 bases not matched to a gene. Germline CDR1 reads MRHNA; CDR2 reads SNTAGT. The CDR3 is 14 amino acids. The CDR3 reads CASSVDLAGRELFF. The DNA of the CDR3 is TGTGCCAGCAGTGTCGACCTAGCGGGAAGGGAGCTGTTTTTT.

The chain uses TRBV19 and TRBJ1-1; TRBD1 matches 8 bases. The trim removed 7 bases at V and 6 bases at J, leaving 7 bases unmatched. The CDR3 length is 13 residues. Germline values: CDR1 LNHDA, CDR2 SQIVND (reference sequence). DNA of the CDR3: TGTGCCAGTACGACTGACAGGGGTCCTGAAGCTTTCTTT. Protein product: CASTTDRGPEAFF.

The genes are TRBV5-4 and TRBJ2-5, with TRBD2 matching over 16 bases. Per germline, CDR1 SGHNT and CDR2 YYREEE (reference sequence). The CDR3 has 18 amino acids. V gave up 4 bases and J gave up 5 bases; unmatched junction bases: 11. CDR3 protein: CASSQTGTSGRAGETQYF. The CDR3 DNA follows: TGTGCCAGCAGCCAAACCGGGACTAGCGGGAGGGCCGGTGAGACCCAGTACTTC.

This clone appeared a single time. The chain joins TRBV30 to TRBJ2-1, with 14 nucleotides matching TRBD2. Germline trimming cut 8 bases from V and 1 base from J; bases unmatched to any gene: 10. Germline CDR1 and CDR2: GTSNPN and SVGIG (reference sequence). The CDR3 runs 17 residues. CDR3 bases: TGTGCCGGCCAACCGACTAGCGGGAGGGGGTCCTACAATGAGCAGTTCTTC. It encodes CAGQPTSGRGSYNEQFF.

This rearrangement joins TRBV5-8 to TRBJ1-1, with D maybe TRBD1 (5 bases). Germline CDR1 and CDR2: SGHTS and YDEGEE. This CDR3 has 14 residues. Trimming left V 1 base short and J 4 bases short, with 11 bases between. The CDR3 nucleotides are TGTGCCAGCAGCTTGTACAGGATGAGCACTGAAGCTTTCTTT. Protein: CASSLYRMSTEAFF.